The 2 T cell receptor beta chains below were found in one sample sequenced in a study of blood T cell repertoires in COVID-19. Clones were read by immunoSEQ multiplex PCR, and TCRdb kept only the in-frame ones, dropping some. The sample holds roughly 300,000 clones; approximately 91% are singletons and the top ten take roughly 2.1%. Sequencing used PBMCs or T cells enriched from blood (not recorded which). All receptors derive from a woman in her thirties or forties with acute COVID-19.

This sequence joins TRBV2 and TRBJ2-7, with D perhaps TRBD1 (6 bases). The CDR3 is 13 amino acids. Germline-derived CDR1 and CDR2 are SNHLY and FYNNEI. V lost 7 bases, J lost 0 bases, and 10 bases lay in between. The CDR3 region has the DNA TGTGCCAGCAATCCGGACAGCTCCTACGAGCAGTACTTC. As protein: CASNPDSSYEQYF. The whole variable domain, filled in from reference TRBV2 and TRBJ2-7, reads EPEVTQTPSHQVTQMGQEVILRCVPISNHLYFYWYRQILGQKVEFLVSFYNNEISEKSEIFDDQFSVERPDGSNFTLKIRSTKLEDSAMYFCASNPDSSYEQYFGPGTRLTVT.

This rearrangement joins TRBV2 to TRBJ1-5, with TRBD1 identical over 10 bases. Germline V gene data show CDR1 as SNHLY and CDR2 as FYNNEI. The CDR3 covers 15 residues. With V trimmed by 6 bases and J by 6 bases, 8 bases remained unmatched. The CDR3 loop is CASRPGTGVPQPQHF. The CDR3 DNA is TGTGCCAGCAGGCCCGGGACAGGGGTCCCTCAGCCCCAGCATTTT.